This entry concerns a single T cell receptor beta chain. These data belong to a study of control samples from healthy donors and cancer patients. TCRdb's table, derived via immunoSEQ multiplex PCR, lists solely in-frame clones and lacks some. Of around 94,000 clones in the sample, approximately 93% were seen once. CDR3 length: 15 amino acids. The J segment lost 7 bases and the V segment lost 3 bases, leaving 7 bases of the junction unmatched. In germline, CDR1 is MRHNA, CDR2 SNTAGT. The J gene is TRBJ2-1, the V gene TRBV6-4, with 9 bases fitting TRBD2. Sample: blood. This sequence originates from a young woman in good health. CDR3 coding DNA: TGTGCCAGCAGTGAGGATAGCGGGAGTTCGAATGAGCAGTTCTTC. Translating it yields CASSEDSGSSNEQFF.